This T cell receptor (beta chain) comes out of a study of T cells in Graves' hyperthyroidism and ophthalmopathy. Study at large: At the time of initial diagnosis and before any treatment, peripheral blood was collected. Study observations and caveats: Most thyroid clonotypes expanded above 0.001 were also detected in blood.

This clonotype was picked up many times. Its antigen remains unidentified. The investigators amplified TCR beta CDR3 regions from RNA transcripts. HTBI primers drove first-round RT-PCR of the TCR CDR3. MiXCR, run by TCRdb on the multiplex PCR reads, gives a single entry per CDR3 protein. Found here are some 770,000 distinct CDR3 sequences, about 16% of them singletons; the top ten hold 8.4%. V was shortened by 5 bases and J by 8 bases, with 18 bases between the two germline ends. The V gene's germline CDR1 is MDHEN and CDR2 SYDVKM. The CDR3 has 15 amino acids. Subjects aged 18 to 65 presented with newly diagnosed hyperthyroidism of less than 2 months' duration. Uncontrolled infection, other autoimmune disease, pregnancy or lactation barred patients from enrollment.

This TCR was recovered from a man aged 18-30 years with Graves' hyperthyroidism. This rearrangement joins TRBV28 to TRBJ1-4; D gene unclear. The sequenced sample consisted of blood. The CDR3 coding sequence is TGTGCCAGCAGTGTTAAGCCCACCTCTCAGGAAAAACTGTTTTTT. Translated, it gives CASSVKPTSQEKLFF.